These 10 T cell receptor beta chains were sequenced from one sample in a study of CD8+ T cells in alopecia areata. Peripheral blood and lesional scalp punch biopsies came from alopecia areata patients. Extraction of RNA preceded its reverse transcription into cDNA, which served as the sequencing template. TCRdb keeps only in-frame clones here, not all; method: immunoSEQ multiplex PCR. The sample has about 5,000 clones, roughly 63% seen once; the top ten hold around 11%. The specimen comprised skin, sampled at week 0. Receptors originate from a human donor with alopecia areata.

The rearrangement links TRBV6-1 to TRBJ1-2; weak D call: TRBD1 (5 bases). The CDR3 totals 13 residues. Germline CDR1 MNHNS, CDR2 SASEGT. V lost 7 bases and J lost 8, with 17 bases in between. Here the CDR3 reads CASTPGAFGGYTF. The CDR3 coding sequence is TGTGCCAGCACCCCCGGGGCATTTGGGGGCTACACCTTC.

This sequence joins TRBV6-4 and TRBJ2-1; TRBD1 aligns across 7 bases. Trimming at V came to 0 bases and at J to 7 bases, leaving 0 bases not matched to a gene. Looked up from germline, CDR1 is MRHNA and CDR2 is SNTAGT. CDR3 length equals 13 residues. The DNA for the CDR3 is TGTGCCAGCAGTGACTCGACAGGGAATGAGCAGTTCTTC. Amino acid sequence: CASSDSTGNEQFF.

The rearrangement uses TRBV27 and TRBJ2-5; 12 bases match TRBD2. Germline CDR1 reads MNHEY; CDR2 reads SMNVEV (reference sequence). Trimming at V came to 5 bases and at J to 1 base, leaving 8 bases not matched to a gene. The CDR3 consists of 17 residues. CDR3 region: CASSPYRLAGAQETQYF. CDR3 bases: TGTGCCAGCAGTCCTTACAGACTAGCGGGGGCCCAAGAGACCCAGTACTTC.

V is TRBV11-2 and J is TRBJ2-1; TRBD1 is a possible D gene (5 bases). The ends were cut back, 1 base at V and 7 bases at J, with 11 bases in the middle. The CDR3 consists of 14 residues. Germline V gene data show CDR1 as SGHAT and CDR2 as FQNNGV. This CDR3 is CASSLVTGENEQFF. The DNA of the CDR3 is TGTGCCAGCAGCTTAGTTACAGGTGAGAATGAGCAGTTCTTC.

Regarding this clone: This same CDR3 is encoded by further DNA sequences in the sample. The gene calls are TRBV6-5 and TRBJ2-7; the match to TRBD1 covers 9 bases. CDR3 size: 14 residues. CDR1 and CDR2 from the germline V gene are MNHEY and SVGAGI. Germline trimming cut 2 bases from V and 7 bases from J; bases unmatched to any gene: 6. The CDR3: CASSYGGDRDEQYF. The CDR3 coding sequence is TGTGCCAGCAGTTACGGGGGGGACAGGGATGAGCAGTACTTC.

The rearrangement uses TRBV6-1 and TRBJ2-7, with TRBD2 matching over 8 bases. Losses at the gene ends were 9 bases for V and 4 bases for J; bases not matched to a gene: 11. This CDR3 contains 14 residues. Germline V lookup: CDR1 MNHNS, CDR2 SASEGT. The CDR3 coding sequence is TGTGCCAGTGGAACGGGAGGGTTTGGGTACGAGCAGTACTTC. Its protein product is CASGTGGFGYEQYF.

V and J are TRBV29-1 and TRBJ1-1; the D is unclear. With 4 bases removed from V and 1 base from J, the gap between germline ends came to 4 bases. CDR3 length: 11 residues. Germline V gene data show CDR1 as SQVTM and CDR2 as ANQGSEA. CDR3 in amino acids: CSVGRNTEAFF. The CDR3 DNA sequence: TGCAGCGTTGGCCGGAACACTGAAGCTTTCTTT.

The chain joins TRBV19 to TRBJ1-5; 11 bases match TRBD1. The CDR3 sequence is 14 residues long. V was clipped by 4 bases and J by 7 bases; unmatched bases: 3. Per the germline V gene, CDR1 is LNHDA and CDR2 is SQIVND (reference sequence). As DNA, the CDR3 is TGTGCCAGTAGTACGGGACAGGGGGGCCAGCCCCAGCATTTT. Residues: CASSTGQGGQPQHF. Using reference TRBV19 and TRBJ1-5 for the parts outside the CDR3, the full variable domain is DGGITQSPKYLFRKEGQNVTLSCEQNLNHDAMYWYRQDPGQGLRLIYYSQIVNDFQKGDIAEGYSVSREKKESFPLTVTSAQKNPTAFYLCASSTGQGGQPQHFGDGTRLSIL.

This clone was detected a few times. This chain connects TRBV2 to TRBJ1-2; no definite D call. In germline, CDR1 is SNHLY, CDR2 FYNNEI. V was trimmed by 6 bases and J by 0 bases, leaving 8 bases between them. This CDR3 has 13 residues. This CDR3 is CASRDAPNYGYTF. CDR3 sequence (DNA): TGTGCCAGCAGGGACGCACCTAACTATGGCTACACCTTC.

The rearrangement links TRBV28 to TRBJ2-7; TRBD2 agrees at 7 bases. V shed 3 bases, J shed 3 bases, and the junction held 5 bases outside the gene matches. CDR3 length: 14 amino acids. Per germline, CDR1 MDHEN and CDR2 SYDVKM. CDR3 loop: CASSFASGDYEQYF. In DNA form, the CDR3 reads TGTGCCAGCAGTTTTGCTAGCGGTGACTACGAGCAGTACTTC.